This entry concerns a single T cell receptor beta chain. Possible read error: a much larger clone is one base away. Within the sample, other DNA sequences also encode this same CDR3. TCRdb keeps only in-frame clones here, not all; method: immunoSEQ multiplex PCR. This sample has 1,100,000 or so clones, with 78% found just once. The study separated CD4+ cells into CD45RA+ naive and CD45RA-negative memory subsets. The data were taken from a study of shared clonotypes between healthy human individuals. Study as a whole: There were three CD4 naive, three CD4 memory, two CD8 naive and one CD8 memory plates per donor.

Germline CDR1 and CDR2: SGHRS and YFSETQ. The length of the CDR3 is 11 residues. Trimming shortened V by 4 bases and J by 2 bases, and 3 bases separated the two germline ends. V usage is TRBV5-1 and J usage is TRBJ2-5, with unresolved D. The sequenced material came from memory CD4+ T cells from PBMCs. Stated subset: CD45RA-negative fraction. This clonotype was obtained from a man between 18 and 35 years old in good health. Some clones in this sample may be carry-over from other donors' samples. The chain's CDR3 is CASSIQETQYF. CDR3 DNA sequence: TGCGCCAGCAGCATACAAGAGACCCAGTACTTC.